This entry concerns a single T cell receptor (beta chain). This receptor's antigen is unknown. Nothing much larger sits one base from this clone, and base qualities are not available. This sample was included in a study of radiotherapy plus CTLA-4 blockade in lung cancer (dated by TCRdb to the late 2010s). Turning to the overall study: Among the enrolled patients, about 19% had an objective response, and about 29% reached disease control. Beyond this particular receptor, the publication reports: Increased serum interferon-beta after radiation, together with early dynamic changes in blood T cell clones, were reported to be the strongest predictors of response. After treatment with radiotherapy and ipilimumab, TCR clones that originated in tumors expanded in peripheral blood.

Receptors were amplified or captured by the immunoSEQ multiplex PCR assay. TCRdb holds this immuneACCESS table with in-frame rearrangements only. Some clones are missing; in checked studies, unresolved V genes explain under half, and the rest has no known cause. The table for this sample lists tens of thousands of clones; roughly 83% of them were counted only once. The biggest ten clones account for 16% of the sample. The study evaluated CTLA-4 blockade (ipilimumab) given together with focal radiation therapy in patients who had chemo-refractory metastatic non-small-cell lung cancer. CDR1 and CDR2 are read off the germline V gene as MNHEY and SVGAGI. From the cysteine up to the phenylalanine, the CDR3 has a length of 14 residues. Here the CDR3 DNA is all that survives: 42 bases in frame from base 1. V trim: 5 bases; J trim: 8 bases; unmatched bases: 8.

The chain employs TRBV6-5 and TRBJ1-2; 10 bases in the junction line up with TRBD1. The source is a human donor with non-small cell lung cancer that progressed on radiotherapy plus ipilimumab. Sequences were derived from peripheral blood, sampled from a patient treated with radiotherapy plus ipilimumab. The CDR3 region: CASSPGTGVGGYTF. The sequenced DNA is TGTGCCAGCAGTCCCGGGACAGGGGTGGGAGGCTACACCTTC.